The 31 T cell receptor beta chains reported below all come from one sample, sequenced in a study of Graves' ophthalmopathy and Graves' hyperthyroidism. Amplification targeted the TCR beta CDR3 regions, with RNA transcripts as the source material. First-round RT-PCR relied on HTBI primers, and a second-round multiplex PCR came next. In TCRdb, the multiplex PCR reads were re-called with MiXCR into one record per CDR3 protein. The sample lists 900,000 to 1,200,000 distinct CDR3 sequences; around a third were seen once. The sequencing input was peripheral blood or thyroid tissue (not recorded which). These TCRs come from an adult man with Graves' hyperthyroidism.

This clonotype was seen at least ten times. The chain links TRBV2 to TRBJ1-4, with D perhaps TRBD1 (6 bases). The V gene lost 3 bases and the J gene lost 8 bases, with 22 bases spanning the gap. This CDR3 contains 17 residues. Germline CDR1 SNHLY, CDR2 FYNNEI. The CDR3 DNA reads TGTGCCAGCAGTGACCAAACAGGGAGGGGTAAGGACGAAAAACTGTTTTTT. Translation gives CASSDQTGRGKDEKLFF.

The chain uses TRBV13 and TRBJ1-1, with 9 bases aligning to TRBD1. The ends lost 5 bases at V and 7 bases at J; junction bases unmatched: 8. There are 14 residues in the CDR3. In germline, CDR1 is PRHDT, CDR2 FYEKMQ (reference sequence). The CDR3 region is CASSRRTGVFEAFF. CDR3 nucleotide sequence: TGTGCCAGCAGCCGACGGACAGGGGTTTTTGAAGCTTTCTTT.

V and J are TRBV7-2 and TRBJ2-5; maybe TRBD1 (5 bases). The germline gives CDR1 SGHTA, CDR2 FQGNSA. The V end lost 1 base, the J end lost 9 bases, and 9 bases lay between the germline ends. CDR3 length: 12 amino acids. The CDR3 sequence: CASSLEAGPQYF. CDR3 coding DNA: TGTGCCAGCAGCTTAGAGGCAGGGCCCCAGTACTTC. The full variable domain, with the rest looked up from reference TRBV7-2 and TRBJ2-5, is GAGVSQSPSNKVTEKGKDVELRCDPISGHTALYWYRQSLGQGLEFLIYFQGNSAPDKSGLPSDRFSAERTGGSVSTLTIQRTQQEDSAVYLCASSLEAGPQYFGPGTRLLVL.

The CDR3 bases are TGTGCCAGCAGGTCGGGACAGCACACTGAAGCTTTCTTT. Translated: CASRSGQHTEAFF. The V gene is TRBV25-1, the J gene TRBJ1-1; 7 bases align to TRBD1. The CDR3 length is 13 residues. CDR1 is MGHDK, CDR2 SYGVNS, per germline. The V segment lost 6 bases and the J segment 3 bases; nucleotides outside the gene matches: 4.

The chain combines TRBV7-9 with TRBJ1-2; TRBD1 aligns across 9 bases. The CDR3 is made up of 16 amino acids. Germline V gene lookup returns CDR1 SEHNR and CDR2 FQNEAQ (reference sequence). The junction had 10 bases not matched to a gene; V was cut back by 5 bases and J by 3 bases. The CDR3 reads CASSRRPGQGDYGYTF. DNA for the CDR3: TGTGCCAGCAGCCGAAGACCGGGACAGGGCGACTATGGCTACACCTTC. Based on the CDR3 plus reference TRBV7-9 and TRBJ1-2, the full variable domain is DTGVSQNPRHKITKRGQNVTFRCDPISEHNRLYWYRQTLGQGPEFLTYFQNEAQLEKSRLLSDRFSAERPKGSFSTLEIQRTEQGDSAMYLCASSRRPGQGDYGYTFGSGTRLTVV.

The chain recombines TRBV2 with TRBJ2-5, with no clear D. CDR3 length equals 13 residues. Between the trimmed V and J ends, which lost 3 bases and 2 bases, there was a span of 7 bases. Germline CDR1 is SNHLY and CDR2 is FYNNEI. This CDR3 is CASSDEVQETQYF. Written as DNA, the CDR3 is TGTGCCAGCAGTGATGAGGTTCAAGAGACCCAGTACTTC.

Points on this clonotype: Mismatch with germline at one junction end may stem from a read error. The J gene is TRBJ2-6, the V gene TRBV10-3; D is perhaps TRBD1 (6 bases). Germline V CDR1 and CDR2: ENHRY, SYGVKD. There are 15 residues in the CDR3. CDR3 coding DNA: TGTGCCAGCACCATACAGGGCTCTGGGGCCGACGTCCTGACTTTC. The encoded protein is CASTIQGSGADVLTF.

This clonotype was recorded many times. The chain carries TRBV12-3 or TRBV12-4 and TRBJ1-6; D unresolved. V lost 3 bases and J 0 bases, leaving 9 bases between the germline ends. The CDR3 has 16 residues. CDR3 coding DNA: TGTGCCAGCAGTTTTGACGCGAGCTCCTATAATTCACCCCTCCACTTT. Translating it yields CASSFDASSYNSPLHF.

This clonotype was recorded at least ten times. The J gene is TRBJ2-7, the V gene TRBV9; tentatively, D is TRBD1 or TRBD2 (5 bases each). V was shortened by 3 bases and J by 1 base, with 14 bases between the two germline ends. The CDR3 is 15 amino acids. Germline CDR1 is SGDLS and CDR2 is YYNGEE. CDR3 protein: CASSGSRDGSYEQYF. The CDR3 region has the DNA TGTGCCAGCAGCGGATCCCGGGACGGGTCCTACGAGCAGTACTTC.

This clonotype was seen many times. The chain has TRBV19 and TRBJ1-5, with TRBD1 matching 8 bases. The germline CDR1 and CDR2 sequences are LNHDA and SQIVND (reference sequence). The V gene end was trimmed by 10 bases and the J gene end by 3 bases; junction bases not matched to a gene: 8. The CDR3 is 14 residues long. The chain's CDR3 is CATSDRALNQPQHF. CDR3 in DNA: TGTGCCACATCGGACAGGGCCCTCAATCAGCCCCAGCATTTT.

The sample holds many counts of this clonotype. The gene calls are TRBV7-8 and TRBJ1-1; possible D gene TRBD1, 5 bases. The germline V gene has CDR1 SGHVS and CDR2 FQNEAQ. CDR3 length: 13 residues. V was shortened by 5 bases and J by 6 bases, with 13 bases between the two germline ends. The CDR3 here is CASSSRVMPEAFF. CDR3 coding DNA: TGTGCCAGCAGCAGCAGGGTTATGCCTGAAGCTTTCTTT. Variable domain in full (rest from reference TRBV7-8 and TRBJ1-1): GAGVSQSPRYKVAKRGQDVALRCDPISGHVSLFWYQQALGQGPEFLTYFQNEAQLDKSGLPSDRFFAERPEGSVSTLKIQRTQQEDSAVYLCASSSRVMPEAFFGQGTRLTVV.

This clonotype has a count of ten or more. The chain joins TRBV14 to TRBJ2-7, with 7 bases matching TRBD2. Looked up from germline, CDR1 is SGHDN and CDR2 is FVKESK. This CDR3 contains 16 residues. V lost 0 bases, J lost 2 bases, and 7 bases stayed unmatched. CDR3 nucleotide sequence: TGTGCCAGCAGCCAAGATTTGGGCGGGAGCACCTACGAGCAGTACTTC. Translation gives CASSQDLGGSTYEQYF.

This clonotype was seen at least ten times. The V gene is TRBV19, the J gene TRBJ1-5; a possible D gene is TRBD1 (5 bases). The germline V gene encodes CDR1 LNHDA and CDR2 SQIVND (reference sequence). This CDR3 contains 14 residues. The V end lost 8 bases, the J end lost 2 bases, and 13 bases lay between the germline ends. CDR3 coding DNA: TGTGCCAGTTCGACAGTCGGTGGCAATCAGCCCCAGCATTTT. Protein sequence: CASSTVGGNQPQHF. Filled out from reference TRBV19 and TRBJ1-5, the complete variable domain reads DGGITQSPKYLFRKEGQNVTLSCEQNLNHDAMYWYRQDPGQGLRLIYYSQIVNDFQKGDIAEGYSVSREKKESFPLTVTSAQKNPTAFYLCASSTVGGNQPQHFGDGTRLSIL.

In its sample, this clonotype was seen a few times. The gene calls are TRBV9 and TRBJ2-2; 8 bases map to TRBD1. Germline-derived CDR1 and CDR2 are SGDLS and YYNGEE. The CDR3 runs 15 residues. The V segment lost 0 bases and the J segment 5 bases; nucleotides outside the gene matches: 3. This chain's CDR3 is CASSVVQGATGELFF. As DNA, the CDR3 is TGTGCCAGCAGCGTAGTGCAGGGGGCGACCGGGGAGCTGTTTTTT.

This clonotype was seen a few times. This chain's CDR3 is CASSQGLGLSSYEQYF. The DNA for the CDR3 is TGCGCCAGCAGTCAGGGCCTCGGACTATCCTCCTACGAGCAGTACTTC. The V and J genes are TRBV4-3 and TRBJ2-7, with a weak D call TRBD2 (6 bases). CDR1 is LGHNA and CDR2 is YSLEER in the germline V gene. This CDR3 has 16 amino acids. The V gene lost 6 bases and the J gene lost 0 bases, with 18 bases spanning the gap.

The chain joins TRBV4-1 to TRBJ2-7; the match to TRBD1 covers 7 bases. V shed 2 bases, J shed 5 bases, and the junction held 6 bases outside the gene matches. Germline V gives CDR1 MGHRA, CDR2 YSYEKL. This CDR3 is built from 14 residues. The CDR3 DNA follows: TGCGCCAGCAGCCAAACAAACACAGGGGACGAGCAGTACTTC. It yields the protein CASSQTNTGDEQYF.

The chain has TRBV7-2 and TRBJ1-5, with D maybe TRBD1 (6 bases). V dropped 5 bases and J dropped 0 bases, with 14 bases sitting between them. The germline CDR1 and CDR2 sequences are SGHTA and FQGNSA. The CDR3 totals 16 residues. CDR3 DNA sequence: TGTGCCAGCAGCCCCCAAGGGGGAAATAGCAATCAGCCCCAGCATTTT. Protein product: CASSPQGGNSNQPQHF.

The chain recombines TRBV5-1 with TRBJ2-2; unclear D gene. The CDR3 length is 13 residues. Deletions cut 5 bases from V and 1 base from J, with 6 bases between. Germline CDR1 SGHRS, CDR2 YFSETQ. CDR3 sequence: CASRHGNTGELFF. DNA for the CDR3: TGCGCCAGCAGACACGGGAACACCGGGGAGCTGTTTTTT.

The V gene is TRBV19, the J gene TRBJ1-1; tentative D call: TRBD1 (6 bases). V was pared by 7 bases and J by 4 bases, with 16 bases between. CDR1 is LNHDA, CDR2 SQIVND, per germline (reference sequence). The length of the CDR3 is 14 residues. The CDR3 here is CASIPQGWGTEAFF. The CDR3 DNA sequence: TGTGCCAGTATCCCACAGGGATGGGGCACTGAAGCTTTCTTT.

The V gene is TRBV5-6, the J gene TRBJ1-5, with D uncertain. The ends were cut back, 1 base at V and 2 bases at J, with 7 bases in the middle. The CDR3 spans 14 residues. Germline assignment: CDR1 SGHDT and CDR2 YYEEEE. CDR3 protein: CASSLYLGNQPQHF. In DNA form, the CDR3 reads TGTGCCAGCAGCTTGTACCTGGGCAATCAGCCCCAGCATTTT.

The table lists this clonotype with a few counts. The chain recombines TRBV5-6 with TRBJ1-3; D ambiguous. This CDR3 has 17 residues. Germline loops: CDR1 SGHDT, CDR2 YYEEEE. V lost 6 bases and J lost 0, with 19 bases in between. The CDR3 sequence is CASTLFALPSSGNTIYF. DNA of the CDR3: TGTGCCAGCACCCTTTTCGCCCTCCCGAGCTCTGGAAACACCATATATTTT.

This clonotype showed up many times. The V and J genes are TRBV20-1 and TRBJ1-5, with TRBD1 matching over 12 bases. CDR3 length: 17 amino acids. V trimming: 5 bases; J trimming: 2 bases; junction bases outside the gene matches: 10. Per the germline V gene, CDR1 is DFQATT and CDR2 is SNEGSKA (reference sequence). CDR3 nucleotides: TGCAGTGCTTTGATGGGACAGGGGGCTTCAGGCAATCAGCCCCAGCATTTT. This sequence encodes CSALMGQGASGNQPQHF.

In this sample, this clonotype turned up many times. CDR3 in DNA: TGCAGTGCTGATGCCGGGACCACTAATGAAAAACTGTTTTTT. This translates into CSADAGTTNEKLFF. The V gene is TRBV20-1, the J gene TRBJ1-4; a weak D match, TRBD1 (5 bases). The length of the CDR3 is 14 residues. The V end lost 5 bases, the J end lost 2 bases, and 12 bases lay between the germline ends. Germline V gene sequence: CDR1 DFQATT, CDR2 SNEGSKA (reference sequence).

Ten or more counts support this clonotype. The chain couples TRBV2 to TRBJ1-5; unclear D gene. This CDR3 has 14 amino acids. The V end lost 6 bases, the J end lost 2 bases, and 11 bases lay between the germline ends. CDR1 and CDR2 from the germline V gene are SNHLY and FYNNEI. The CDR3 protein is CASRSRPGNQPQHF. The CDR3 region has the DNA TGTGCCAGCAGGTCCAGACCCGGCAATCAGCCCCAGCATTTT. Using reference TRBV2 and TRBJ1-5 for the parts outside the CDR3, the full variable domain is EPEVTQTPSHQVTQMGQEVILRCVPISNHLYFYWYRQILGQKVEFLVSFYNNEISEKSEIFDDQFSVERPDGSNFTLKIRSTKLEDSAMYFCASRSRPGNQPQHFGDGTRLSIL.

The V and J genes are TRBV4-1 and TRBJ2-7; 11 bases match TRBD2. V shed 0 bases, J shed 3 bases, and the junction held 4 bases outside the gene matches. This CDR3 spans 16 amino acids. The germline CDR1 and CDR2 sequences are MGHRA and YSYEKL. This chain's CDR3 is CASSQEASGRIYEQYF. CDR3 nucleotide sequence: TGCGCCAGCAGCCAAGAGGCTAGCGGGAGGATCTACGAGCAGTACTTC.

With respect to this clonotype: A read error may produce the germline difference seen at one junction end. The chain carries TRBV15 and TRBJ2-6; tentative D call: TRBD2 (5 bases). The V gene's germline CDR1 is LNHNV and CDR2 YYDKDF (reference sequence). The CDR3 loop spans 14 amino acids. CDR3 coding DNA: TGTGCCGCCAGCAGCTTATCGGCCGGGGTAGTCCTGACTTTC. Translated, it gives CAASSLSAGVVLTF.

The gene calls are TRBV10-2 and TRBJ1-5; tentatively, D is TRBD1 (6 bases). The V gene's germline CDR1 is WSHSY and CDR2 SAAADI. Trimming stripped 2 bases from V and 7 bases from J, with 9 bases between. CDR3 length: 13 residues. The CDR3 DNA reads TGCGCCAGCAGTGAGGAACAGGGCCAGCCCCAGCATTTT. Its translation is CASSEEQGQPQHF.

This clonotype came up many times. The chain combines TRBV2 with TRBJ2-7; perhaps TRBD1 as D (5 bases). V was trimmed by 7 bases and J by 1 base, leaving 11 bases between them. The CDR3 is made up of 13 amino acids. The germline gives CDR1 SNHLY, CDR2 FYNNEI. CDR3 amino acids: CASTLDTSYEQYF. DNA for the CDR3: TGTGCCAGCACTCTGGACACTTCCTACGAGCAGTACTTC.

V usage is TRBV6-1 and J usage is TRBJ1-2; D gene unclear. Germline V CDR1 and CDR2: MNHNS, SASEGT. There are 16 residues in the CDR3. Trimming removed 5 bases at V and 4 bases at J, with 20 bases between. The CDR3 bases are TGTGCCAGCAGTTCCCTAGCTGGACGACCTCTCTATGGCTACACCTTC. Translating it yields CASSSLAGRPLYGYTF.

This clonotype came up many times. The chain has TRBV10-3 and TRBJ2-5, with 13 bases lining up with TRBD2. CDR1 is ENHRY and CDR2 is SYGVKD in the germline V gene. The length of the CDR3 is 16 residues. After removal of 4 bases from V and 0 bases from J, the junction contained 2 bases not matched to a gene. DNA for the CDR3: TGTGCCATCAGTGGGACTAGCGGGGGTGACCAAGAGACCCAGTACTTC. Translation gives CAISGTSGGDQETQYF.

Concerning this clonotype itself: One base away lies a much larger clone, so this may be a sequencing read error. J is TRBJ1-1 and V is TRBV12-3 or TRBV12-4, with D possibly being TRBD1 (6 bases). V was pared by 6 bases and J by 11 bases, with 19 bases between. The CDR3 is 13 amino acids. The CDR3 sequence is CASSPRPEGVAFF. CDR3 DNA sequence: TGTGCCAGCAGCCCTAGGCCAGAGGGGGTGGCTTTCTTT.